These 32 T cell receptor beta chains originate from one sample sequenced in a study of T cells after yellow fever vaccination. TCRdb redid the calling of the 5' RACE reads with MiXCR, one entry per CDR3 protein. This sample has some 320,000 distinct CDR3 sequences, with more than 8.5% found just once. Here the sequenced sample was PBMCs, taken on the day of the first yellow fever vaccination. The receptors come from a man between 18 and 35 years old who received the YFV17D yellow fever vaccine.

This clonotype has just a few counts. The rearrangement links TRBV18 to TRBJ1-6; no definite D call. This CDR3 region has 15 residues. The germline gives CDR1 KGHSH, CDR2 LQKENI. Trimming took off 1 base at V and 6 bases at J, with 10 bases between the two ends. CDR3 coding DNA: TGTGCCAGCTCACCACGGAGGCAGGTTAATTCACCCCTCCACTTT. Its protein product is CASSPRRQVNSPLHF.

There are many counts of this clonotype. The V and J genes are TRBV29-1 and TRBJ2-1, with TRBD1 identical over 8 bases. The CDR3 runs 13 residues. The J segment lost 9 bases and the V segment lost 5 bases, leaving 9 bases of the junction unmatched. Germline CDR1 and CDR2: SQVTM and ANQGSEA. CDR3 residues: CSVTRGQGGEQFF. As DNA, the CDR3 is TGCAGCGTTACCCGCGGACAGGGCGGTGAGCAGTTCTTC.

Regarding this clonotype: A much larger clone is a single base away; this may be a read error. This chain connects TRBV15 to TRBJ1-2, with no clear D. Germline lookup yields CDR1 LNHNV and CDR2 YYDKDF (reference sequence). The CDR3 is 14 amino acids. The CDR3 spells CSTSRTTPGYGYTF. The CDR3 region has the DNA TGTTCCACCAGCAGAACCACCCCAGGCTATGGCTACACCTTC.

V and J are TRBV9 and TRBJ2-5; D may match TRBD1 or TRBD2 (6 bases each). In germline, CDR1 is SGDLS, CDR2 YYNGEE. CDR3 size: 16 residues. With 0 bases removed from V and 1 base from J, the gap between germline ends came to 13 bases. The CDR3 is CASSVAPGALQETQYF. CDR3 DNA sequence: TGTGCCAGCAGCGTAGCTCCGGGGGCCCTCCAAGAGACCCAGTACTTC. Looking up the rest from reference TRBV9 and TRBJ2-5 gives the full variable domain: DSGVTQTPKHLITATGQRVTLRCSPRSGDLSVYWYQQSLDQGLQFLIQYYNGEERAKGNILERFSAQQFPDLHSELNLSSLELGDSALYFCASSVAPGALQETQYFGPGTRLLVL.

This clonotype occurred many times. The chain couples TRBV12-3 or TRBV12-4 to TRBJ1-2; D unresolved. This CDR3 is built from 12 residues. V lost 3 bases and J lost 10, with 12 bases in between. CDR3 in amino acids: CASSFRVPPYTF. The CDR3 DNA reads as TGTGCCAGCAGTTTCAGAGTACCCCCCTACACCTTC.

This clonotype was picked up many times. The CDR3 nucleotides are TGTGCCAGCAGCTTAACGACCACCGGGGAGCTGTTTTTT. Protein sequence: CASSLTTTGELFF. The rearrangement links TRBV7-3 to TRBJ2-2, with unresolved D. In germline, CDR1 is SGHTA, CDR2 FQGTGA. The CDR3 loop spans 13 amino acids. V lost 0 bases to trimming and J lost 4 bases, with 3 bases between them.

Turning to this clonotype: Being one base from a much bigger clone, this may be a read error. The CDR3 does not close with the conserved phenylalanine or tryptophan, likely indicating a read error. The genes are TRBV6-5 and TRBJ2-2, with D possibly being TRBD1 or TRBD2 (5 bases each). Trimming removed 0 bases from V and 5 bases from J, with 22 bases in between. The germline CDR1 and CDR2 sequences are MNHEY and SVGAGI. This CDR3 region has 19 residues. The CDR3 protein is CASSYSIRGRDRYTGELFL. The CDR3 bases are TGTGCCAGCAGTTACTCGATTAGGGGCAGGGACCGATATACCGGGGAGCTGTTTCTT.

The chain has TRBV7-9 and TRBJ1-4, with D perhaps TRBD1 (6 bases). Germline CDR1 SEHNR, CDR2 FQNEAQ (reference sequence). This CDR3 is 16 amino acids long. Trimming cost V 3 bases and J 6 bases, with 17 bases left between them. In DNA, the CDR3 is TGTGCCAGCAGCTTTCCCGCAGGGACAAACGATGAAAAACTGTTTTTT. Translating gives CASSFPAGTNDEKLFF.

The chain links TRBV7-3 to TRBJ1-1; no firm D call. The germline V gene encodes CDR1 SGHTA and CDR2 FQGTGA. V dropped 5 bases and J dropped 3 bases, with 16 bases sitting between them. The CDR3 contains 15 residues. DNA of the CDR3: TGTGCCAGCAGCACGAACGGGAGGGAGGACACTGAAGCTTTCTTT. Protein product: CASSTNGREDTEAFF. The full variable domain, rest sourced from reference TRBV7-3 and TRBJ1-1, is GAGVSQTPSNKVTEKGKYVELRCDPISGHTALYWYRQSLGQGPEFLIYFQGTGAADDSGLPNDRFFAVRPEGSVSTLKIQRTERGDSAVYLCASSTNGREDTEAFFGQGTRLTVV.

This clonotype was picked up a small number of times. The gene calls are TRBV11-2 and TRBJ1-6; perhaps TRBD1 as D (5 bases). This CDR3 is built from 14 residues. The V end was cut by 5 bases, the J end by 5 bases, with 10 bases between. Germline-derived CDR1 and CDR2 are SGHAT and FQNNGV. The CDR3 loop is CASSPTDNNSPLHF. CDR3 DNA: TGTGCCAGCAGCCCGACAGATAATAATTCACCCCTCCACTTT.

This clonotype was seen ten or more times. The chain employs TRBV2 and TRBJ1-1; no definite D call. V was pared by 9 bases and J by 4 bases, with 9 bases between. Germline V gene sequence: CDR1 SNHLY, CDR2 FYNNEI. The CDR3 totals 11 residues. In nucleotides, the CDR3 is TGTGCCAGTGGGAAAGGCACTGAAGCTTTCTTT. Its protein product is CASGKGTEAFF.

For the CDR3, the DNA is TGTGCCAGCGGGGATGTAGGGGTCGCGGATGAAAAACTGTTTTTT. Translation gives CASGDVGVADEKLFF. This sequence joins TRBV2 and TRBJ1-4, with D tentatively TRBD1 (5 bases). V was pared by 8 bases and J by 6 bases, with 19 bases between. Germline V CDR1 and CDR2: SNHLY, FYNNEI. The CDR3 extends over 15 amino acids.

V is TRBV5-1 and J is TRBJ1-2; D is possibly TRBD1 (6 bases). Trimming removed 4 bases at V and 3 bases at J, with 19 bases between. Germline CDR1 reads SGHRS; CDR2 reads YFSETQ. This CDR3 has 16 residues. This CDR3 reads CASSPLFGGPDYGYTF. Here the CDR3 DNA reads TGCGCCAGCAGCCCCTTATTTGGGGGGCCCGACTATGGCTACACCTTC.

This sequence joins TRBV15 and TRBJ1-1; D ambiguous. The CDR3 spans 14 residues. V lost 0 bases, J lost 7 bases, and 12 bases lay in between. Germline V CDR1 and CDR2: LNHNV, YYDKDF (reference sequence). The CDR3 is CATSRDKLNLEAFF. The DNA of the CDR3 is TGTGCCACCAGCAGAGATAAGTTGAACCTTGAAGCTTTCTTT.

The genes are TRBV7-2 and TRBJ2-7, with TRBD1 matching 7 bases. The CDR3 is 14 residues long. V shed 5 bases and J 2 bases; nucleotides not matched to a gene: 6. Germline CDR1 is SGHTA and CDR2 is FQGNSA. The CDR3 DNA reads as TGTGCCAGCAGCGTTACAGGGGATCCCTACGAGCAGTACTTC. This encodes CASSVTGDPYEQYF. Looking up the rest from reference TRBV7-2 and TRBJ2-7 gives the full variable domain: GAGVSQSPSNKVTEKGKDVELRCDPISGHTALYWYRQSLGQGLEFLIYFQGNSAPDKSGLPSDRFSAERTGGSVSTLTIQRTQQEDSAVYLCASSVTGDPYEQYFGPGTRLTVT.

This clonotype was seen only a few times. This sequence joins TRBV4-3 and TRBJ2-4; TRBD1 might be the D (6 bases). The CDR3 totals 18 residues. V was trimmed by 0 bases and J by 0 bases, leaving 15 bases between them. Looked up from germline, CDR1 is LGHNA and CDR2 is YSLEER. CDR3 amino acids: CASSQEVPGTTAKNIQYF. The CDR3 DNA is TGCGCCAGCAGCCAAGAAGTCCCTGGGACAACAGCCAAAAACATTCAGTACTTC.

This clonotype was detected ten times or more. The chain is built from TRBV5-4 and TRBJ1-4; 7 positions match TRBD1. There are 14 residues in the CDR3. CDR1 and CDR2 (germline): SGHNT, YYREEE (reference sequence). V lost 0 bases, J lost 4 bases, and 0 bases stayed unmatched. The CDR3 DNA follows: TGTGCCAGCAGCTTGGACAGGGGTAATGAAAAACTGTTTTTT. It specifies CASSLDRGNEKLFF.

The chain recombines TRBV4-2 with TRBJ1-1; no firm D call. This CDR3 has 16 residues. Germline lookup yields CDR1 LGHNA and CDR2 YNFKEQ. The V and J ends lost 4 bases and 1 base respectively, with 16 bases between them. The CDR3 loop is CASSPTLGSPNTEAFF. CDR3 coding DNA: TGTGCCAGCAGCCCAACACTAGGGTCCCCGAACACTGAAGCTTTCTTT.

The chain couples TRBV3-1 to TRBJ2-3; weak D call: TRBD2 (5 bases). CDR1 and CDR2 from the germline V gene are LGHDT and YNNKEL (reference sequence). Trimming took 6 bases from V and 3 from J, leaving 16 bases between them. CDR3 length: 15 residues. In DNA form, the CDR3 reads TGTGCCAGCAGGCCAAGAGGGCAGGTAACAGATACGCAGTATTTT. It codes for CASRPRGQVTDTQYF.

This clonotype was found many times. This rearrangement joins TRBV12-3 or TRBV12-4 to TRBJ2-3, with TRBD2 identical over 8 bases. V dropped 7 bases and J dropped 4; count of bases not matched to a gene: 7. The CDR3 is 14 residues long. CDR3 coding DNA: TGTGCCAGCAATGCGGGGGGCATCTCAGATACGCAGTATTTT. Encoded protein: CASNAGGISDTQYF.

This rearrangement joins TRBV7-2 to TRBJ1-1, with D unclear. V was cut by 4 bases and J by 2 bases, with 8 bases left in between. This CDR3 contains 13 residues. CDR1 and CDR2 (germline): SGHTA, FQGNSA. In DNA, the CDR3 is TGTGCCAGCAGCTGGACGGCCAACACTGAAGCTTTCTTT. Translation: CASSWTANTEAFF.

This chain uses TRBV28 with TRBJ1-4, with D maybe TRBD1 (5 bases). The CDR3 spans 15 residues. The germline CDR1 and CDR2 sequences are MDHEN and SYDVKM. Trimming took 2 bases from V and 7 from J, leaving 14 bases between them. The CDR3 coding sequence is TGTGCCAGCAGTTTAGTCGGGGGATCGACTGAAAAACTGTTTTTT. Amino acid sequence: CASSLVGGSTEKLFF.

Many counts were recorded for this clonotype. The gene calls are TRBV5-1 and TRBJ2-3; D is unresolved. V dropped 3 bases and J dropped 3 bases, with 11 bases sitting between them. Germline CDR1 reads SGHRS; CDR2 reads YFSETQ. The CDR3 extends over 14 amino acids. The CDR3 DNA is TGCGCCAGCAGCTGGACCTTCGGGACAGATACGCAGTATTTT. As protein: CASSWTFGTDTQYF.

The chain combines TRBV20-1 with TRBJ2-4; a weak D match, TRBD2 (6 bases). The CDR3 sequence is 12 residues long. V was trimmed by 1 base and J by 12 bases, leaving 13 bases between them. Germline CDR1 DFQATT, CDR2 SNEGSKA (reference sequence). CDR3 DNA: TGCAGTGCTAGAGGCGGGGAAGACACTCAGTACTTC. It is translated as CSARGGEDTQYF.

The chain uses TRBV7-6 and TRBJ2-1; TRBD2 matches at 13 bases. The ends lost 6 bases at V and 13 bases at J; junction bases unmatched: 9. Germline V gene data show CDR1 as SGHVS and CDR2 as FNYEAQ. The length of the CDR3 is 14 residues. CDR3 sequence: CASRVLLAGGPQFF. CDR3 bases: TGTGCCAGCAGAGTCCTACTAGCGGGGGGGCCACAGTTCTTC.

The chain employs TRBV4-1 and TRBJ2-2, with D tentatively TRBD1 (5 bases). The CDR3 totals 15 residues. V was cut by 4 bases and J by 6 bases, with 15 bases left in between. Germline loops: CDR1 MGHRA, CDR2 YSYEKL. CDR3 region: CASSPTDSRAGELFF. The CDR3, as DNA: TGCGCCAGCAGCCCTACCGACAGTAGGGCCGGGGAGCTGTTTTTT.

This clonotype was observed a few times. This sequence joins TRBV2 and TRBJ2-7; 10 positions agree with TRBD1. The junction had 2 bases not matched to a gene; V was cut back by 7 bases and J by 2 bases. Germline lookup yields CDR1 SNHLY and CDR2 FYNNEI. This CDR3 spans 13 amino acids. This CDR3 is CASTGTGAYEQYF. CDR3 nucleotides: TGTGCCAGCACCGGGACAGGGGCCTACGAGCAGTACTTC.

This clonotype has a handful of counts. This chain's CDR3 is CAILGPGATEAFF. As DNA, the CDR3 is TGTGCCATTCTGGGTCCCGGGGCCACTGAAGCTTTCTTT. The chain combines TRBV10-3 with TRBJ1-1, with a tentative D call TRBD1 (5 bases). Per germline, CDR1 ENHRY and CDR2 SYGVKD. V lost 9 bases and J lost 4, with 15 bases in between. The CDR3 has 13 residues.

The chain uses TRBV5-1 and TRBJ2-6; no reliable D call. The CDR3 spans 16 residues. The germline CDR1 and CDR2 sequences are SGHRS and YFSETQ. Deletions cut 2 bases from V and 4 bases from J, with 13 bases between. The CDR3 reads CASSFFRSGGANVLTF. CDR3 DNA: TGCGCCAGCAGCTTCTTCAGGTCTGGGGGGGCCAACGTCCTGACTTTC.

The table lists this clonotype with a few counts. The CDR3 bases are TGTGCCAGCAGTTTTGCGGGGGGGGCCGATGAGCAGTTCTTC. Its protein is CASSFAGGADEQFF. The gene calls are TRBV12-3 or TRBV12-4 and TRBJ2-1, with 9 bases identical to TRBD2. J lost 8 bases, V lost 3 bases, and 5 bases had no gene match. The CDR3 has 14 amino acids.

The rearrangement joins TRBV7-9 to TRBJ1-1, with TRBD1 as a possible D gene (5 bases). Germline V gives CDR1 SEHNR, CDR2 FQNEAQ (reference sequence). The V end was cut by 7 bases, the J end by 7 bases, with 19 bases between. The CDR3 runs 14 residues. The CDR3 region is CASNPQGMRGEAFF. For the CDR3, the DNA is TGTGCCAGCAACCCACAAGGGATGAGGGGTGAAGCTTTCTTT.

This clonotype showed up many times. The chain links TRBV9 to TRBJ2-5; a weak D match, TRBD2 (6 bases). Germline V lookup: CDR1 SGDLS, CDR2 YYNGEE. The V end lost 4 bases, the J end lost 5 bases, and 21 bases lay between the germline ends. The CDR3 length is 16 residues. In nucleotides, the CDR3 is TGTGCCAGCAGCCCCCACCTCAGCGGGTTTAAGGAGACCCAGTACTTC. This sequence encodes CASSPHLSGFKETQYF.